In this sample, the clone carrying this T cell receptor beta chain turned up a few times. The antigen remains undetermined. Trimming took 8 bases from V and 2 from J; bases not matched to a gene: 7. CDR3 size: 14 residues. The V gene's germline CDR1 is SGHKS and CDR2 YYEKEE (reference sequence). TCRdb used MiXCR to reprocess the 5' RACE reads, holding one entry per CDR3 protein. The sample has some 730,000 distinct CDR3 sequences; roughly 20% are singletons. The source of the sample is a study of identical twins. Study-wide points: Abundant beta clonotypes from cord blood bore fewer insertions; memory repertoires lacked this pattern.

These same data were also listed under a study on T cells expressing NK-cell markers.

This clonotype originated in a woman in her late teens or twenties in good health. The sample comprised PBMCs. The J gene is TRBJ2-7, the V gene TRBV5-5, with 10 bases identical to TRBD1. Written as DNA, the CDR3 is TGTGCCAGTTGTTCCGGGACAGGGGCCTACGAGCAGTACTTC. Protein product: CASCSGTGAYEQYF.